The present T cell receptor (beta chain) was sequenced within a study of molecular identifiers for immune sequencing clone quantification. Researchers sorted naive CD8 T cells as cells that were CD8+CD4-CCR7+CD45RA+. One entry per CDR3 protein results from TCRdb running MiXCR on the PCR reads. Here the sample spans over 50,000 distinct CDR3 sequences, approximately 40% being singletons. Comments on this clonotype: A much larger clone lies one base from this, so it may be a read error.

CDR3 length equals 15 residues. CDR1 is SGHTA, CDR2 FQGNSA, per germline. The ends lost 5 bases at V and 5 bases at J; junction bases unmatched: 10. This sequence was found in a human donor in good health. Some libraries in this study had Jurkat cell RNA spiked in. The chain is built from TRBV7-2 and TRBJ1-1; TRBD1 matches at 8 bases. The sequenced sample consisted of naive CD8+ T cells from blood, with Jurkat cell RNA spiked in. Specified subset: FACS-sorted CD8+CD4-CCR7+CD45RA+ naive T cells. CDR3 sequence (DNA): TGTGCCAGCAGCATAGGGACAGGTGGGGGGACTGAAGCTTTCTTT. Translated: CASSIGTGGGTEAFF.